This is a list of T cell receptor beta chains from one sample in a study of early T cells in non-severe SARS-CoV-2 infection. A single record per CDR3 protein comes from TCRdb applying MiXCR to the 5' RACE reads. This sample has roughly 100,000 distinct CDR3 sequences, with less than 15% found just once. The sequenced material came from whole blood. The receptor set was obtained from an adult who was a healthcare worker with PCR-confirmed SARS-CoV-2 infection or an uninfected control (not recorded which). Each CDR3 is given with its conserved first and last residue. Fields, in order: V gene, J gene, clone size, D gene, CDR3 protein, CDR3 DNA. D genes are given only for firm matches. For some rows the clone size is stated as once, few or many, or as a class when expanded; others skip it.

>TRBV18|TRBJ1-1|few|.
CASSPPIEVKAFF
TGTGCCAGCTCACCACCAATCGAAGTAAAAGCTTTCTTT
>TRBV19|TRBJ2-7|few|TRBD1
CASRLRQGVYEQYF
TGTGCCAGTAGGCTTCGACAGGGGGTCTACGAGCAGTACTTC
>TRBV19|TRBJ2-3|many|.
CASSLGVTHRGQYF
TGTGCCAGTAGTTTGGGAGTTACGCACCGGGGGCAGTATTTT
>TRBV6-1|TRBJ2-4|many|TRBD2
CASSEALRGRAVDIQYF
TGTGCCAGCAGTGAGGCTTTACGTGGGAGGGCCGTTGACATTCAGTACTTC
>TRBV28|TRBJ1-5|few|.
CASSQGVAPYQPQHF
TGTGCCAGCAGCCAGGGAGTGGCCCCCTATCAGCCCCAGCATTTT
>TRBV7-2|TRBJ2-1|few|.
CASSFYRPYNEQFF
TGTGCCAGCAGCTTTTATCGACCTTACAATGAGCAGTTCTTC
>TRBV20-1|TRBJ2-7|.|.
CSALGYEQYF
TGCAGTGCTTTGGGGTACGAGCAGTACTTC
>TRBV9|TRBJ2-3|few|.
CASSVGSSVETDTQYF
TGTGCCAGCAGCGTAGGTAGTAGCGTCGAAACAGATACGCAGTATTTT
>TRBV3-2|TRBJ2-1|.|.
CASSQEYYNEQFF
TGTGCCAGCAGCCAAGAGTACTACAATGAGCAGTTCTTC
>TRBV7-6|TRBJ2-3|few|.
CASSRGTGGFADTQYF
TGTGCCAGCAGTCGGGGAACGGGGGGCTTCGCAGATACGCAGTATTTT
>TRBV20-1|TRBJ2-1|few|.
CSARDHLASGYNEQFF
TGCAGTGCTAGAGATCATCTCGCCAGCGGCTACAATGAGCAGTTCTTC
>TRBV11-2|TRBJ2-7|few|.
CASSLGAYYEQYF
TGTGCCAGCAGTTTGGGAGCGTACTACGAGCAGTACTTC
>TRBV11-1|TRBJ2-3|many|.
CASSTQEGLSYTQYF
TGTGCCAGCAGCACACAGGAAGGTTTGAGTTATACGCAGTATTTT
>TRBV14|TRBJ2-3|few|TRBD1
CASSRSTGGTDTQYF
TGTGCCAGCAGCCGATCAACAGGGGGCACAGATACGCAGTATTTT
>TRBV20-1|TRBJ2-7|few|.
CSAWTDSYEQYF
TGCAGTGCTTGGACGGACTCCTACGAGCAGTACTTC
>TRBV7-9|TRBJ1-4|many|.
CASSPHFGLDEKLFF
TGTGCCAGCAGCCCGCACTTTGGCTTGGATGAAAAACTGTTTTTT
>TRBV5-6|TRBJ2-1|few|.
CASSWARGNEQFF
TGTGCCAGCAGCTGGGCCAGGGGCAATGAGCAGTTCTTC
>TRBV28|TRBJ2-7|few|TRBD1
CASTLTGENYEQYF
TGTGCCAGCACCTTGACAGGGGAAAACTACGAGCAGTACTTC
>TRBV29-1|TRBJ2-1|.|.
CSVDSGSYNEQFF
TGCAGCGTTGATTCGGGGTCCTACAATGAGCAGTTCTTC
>TRBV28|TRBJ2-1|few|TRBD2
CASSVFLAGSEQFF
TGTGCCAGCAGTGTTTTCCTAGCGGGAAGTGAGCAGTTCTTC
>TRBV5-1|TRBJ1-6|many|TRBD1
CASSLGTGASSYNSPLHF
TGCGCCAGCAGCTTGGGGACAGGGGCCAGCTCCTATAATTCACCCCTCCACTTT
>TRBV25-1|TRBJ2-1|many|TRBD2
CASARASGYHEQFF
TGTGCCAGCGCTCGGGCTAGCGGGTACCATGAGCAGTTCTTC
>TRBV5-1|TRBJ2-2|many|.
CASSLEGRPGELFF
TGCGCCAGCAGCTTGGAAGGGCGTCCCGGGGAGCTGTTTTTT
>TRBV5-5|TRBJ2-5|.|.
CASSRSTTVVTQYF
TGTGCCAGCAGCCGATCGACAACCGTTGTTACCCAGTACTTC
>TRBV29-1|TRBJ1-3|many|.
CSVVSSGNTIYF
TGCAGCGTAGTGAGCTCTGGAAACACCATATATTTT
>TRBV10-3|TRBJ2-7|few|TRBD2
CAISKTSPVYEQYF
TGTGCCATCAGTAAGACTAGCCCGGTCTACGAGCAGTACTTC
>TRBV3-1|TRBJ2-3|few|TRBD2
CASSRARGTSGRGDTQYF
TGTGCCAGCAGCCGTGCGCGTGGGACTAGCGGGAGAGGAGATACGCAGTATTTT
>TRBV20-1|TRBJ2-7|few|.
CSASLGGVRYEQYF
TGCAGTGCTAGTCTCGGAGGGGTTCGGTACGAGCAGTACTTC
>TRBV19|TRBJ1-5|many|TRBD1
CASSPTGGQPQHF
TGTGCCAGTAGCCCGACAGGGGGCCAGCCCCAGCATTTT
>TRBV11-2|TRBJ2-3|many|TRBD2
CASSLTIAGARATDTQYF
TGTGCCAGCAGCTTGACTATAGCGGGAGCGAGGGCCACAGATACGCAGTATTTT
>TRBV13|TRBJ2-1|.|.
CASSVSNGDYNEQFF
TGTGCCAGCAGCGTCTCCAATGGGGATTACAATGAGCAGTTCTTC
>TRBV5-1|TRBJ2-2|many|.
CASSFRTLTGELFF
TGCGCCAGCAGCTTCCGGACTCTCACCGGGGAGCTGTTTTTT
>TRBV11-2|TRBJ2-7|few|.
CASSLELAYEQYF
TGTGCCAGCAGCTTAGAACTAGCCTACGAGCAGTACTTC
>TRBV29-1|TRBJ2-1|many|.
CSVVLNSYNEQFF
TGCAGCGTTGTGCTAAACTCCTACAATGAGCAGTTCTTC
>TRBV2|TRBJ1-5|.|.
CASSEALNLGNQPQHF
TGTGCCAGCAGTGAAGCGCTAAACCTGGGGAATCAGCCCCAGCATTTT
>TRBV11-3|TRBJ2-1|.|TRBD1
CASSHRGRNEQFF
TGTGCCAGCAGTCACAGGGGGCGCAATGAGCAGTTCTTC
>TRBV12-3/TRBV12-4|TRBJ1-1|.|.
CASSRTGVWAKAFF
TGTGCCAGCAGTAGAACTGGGGTTTGGGCTAAAGCTTTCTTT
>TRBV7-6|TRBJ2-6|few|.
CASSPPGANVLTF
TGTGCCAGCAGCCCCCCGGGGGCCAACGTCCTGACTTTC
>TRBV7-2|TRBJ2-7|.|TRBD2
CASSLTSDRYEQYF
TGTGCCAGCAGCCTGACTAGCGACCGCTACGAGCAGTACTTC
>TRBV14|TRBJ2-7|.|TRBD1
CASSQTRDRDPYEQYF
TGTGCCAGCAGCCAAACCCGGGACAGGGACCCCTACGAGCAGTACTTC
>TRBV5-1|TRBJ2-7|.|TRBD2
CASSLELAGAYEQYF
TGCGCCAGCAGCTTAGAACTAGCGGGGGCCTACGAGCAGTACTTC
>TRBV5-8|TRBJ2-7|many|TRBD1
CASIPNLTGGGWEQYF
TGTGCCAGCATCCCGAATCTGACAGGGGGTGGATGGGAGCAGTACTTC
>TRBV6-1|TRBJ1-1|many|.
CASSESSPNTEAFF
TGTGCCAGCAGTGAGTCTTCCCCGAACACTGAAGCTTTCTTT
>TRBV5-1|TRBJ1-1|many|.
CASSSNRNTEAFF
TGCGCCAGCAGCTCGAATCGGAACACTGAAGCTTTCTTT
>TRBV20-1|TRBJ2-7|few|TRBD1
CSASPTGNEQYF
TGCAGTGCTAGCCCGACAGGGAACGAGCAGTACTTC
>TRBV6-6|TRBJ2-7|few|.
CATKTGQGTYEQYF
TGTGCCACCAAAACCGGGCAAGGGACCTACGAGCAGTACTTC
>TRBV5-6|TRBJ1-3|few|TRBD1
CASSLVGQGPGNTIYF
TGTGCCAGCAGCTTGGTGGGACAGGGCCCTGGAAACACCATATATTTT
>TRBV28|TRBJ1-2|.|.
CASTPPPGAWVYGYTF
TGTGCCAGCACCCCACCCCCGGGGGCGTGGGTCTATGGCTACACCTTC
>TRBV7-2|TRBJ2-7|.|.
CASSRVVSASGYEQYF
TGTGCCAGCAGCCGGGTGGTCTCAGCCAGCGGATACGAGCAGTACTTC
>TRBV4-1|TRBJ2-3|many|.
CASSQRTESTDTQYF
TGCGCCAGCAGCCAACGGACGGAAAGCACAGATACGCAGTATTTT